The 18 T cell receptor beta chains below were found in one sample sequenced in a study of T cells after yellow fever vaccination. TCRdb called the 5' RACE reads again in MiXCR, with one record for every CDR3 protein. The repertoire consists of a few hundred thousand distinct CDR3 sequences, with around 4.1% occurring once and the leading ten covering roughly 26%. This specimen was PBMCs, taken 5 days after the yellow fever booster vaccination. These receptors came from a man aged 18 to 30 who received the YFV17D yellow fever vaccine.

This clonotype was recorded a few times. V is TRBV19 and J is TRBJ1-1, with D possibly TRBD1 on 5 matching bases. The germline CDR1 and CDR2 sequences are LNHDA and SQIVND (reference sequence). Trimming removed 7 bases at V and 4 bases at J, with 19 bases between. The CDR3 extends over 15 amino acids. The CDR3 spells CASTSWGNLGTEAFF. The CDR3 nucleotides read TGTGCCAGTACTTCTTGGGGGAATTTGGGCACTGAAGCTTTCTTT.

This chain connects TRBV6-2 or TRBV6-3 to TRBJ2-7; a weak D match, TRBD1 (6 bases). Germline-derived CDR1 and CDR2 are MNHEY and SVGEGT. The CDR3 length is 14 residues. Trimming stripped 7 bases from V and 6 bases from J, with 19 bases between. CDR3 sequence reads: CASKGDMRVAEQYV. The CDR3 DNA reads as TGTGCCAGCAAAGGGGACATGAGGGTAGCCGAGCAGTACGTC.

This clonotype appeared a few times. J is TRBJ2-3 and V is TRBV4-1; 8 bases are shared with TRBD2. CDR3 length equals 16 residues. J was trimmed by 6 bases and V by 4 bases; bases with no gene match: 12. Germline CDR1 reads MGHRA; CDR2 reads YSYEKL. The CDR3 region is CASSPRLAITLDTQYF. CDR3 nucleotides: TGCGCCAGCAGCCCCCGACTAGCGATTACCTTGGATACGCAGTATTTT.

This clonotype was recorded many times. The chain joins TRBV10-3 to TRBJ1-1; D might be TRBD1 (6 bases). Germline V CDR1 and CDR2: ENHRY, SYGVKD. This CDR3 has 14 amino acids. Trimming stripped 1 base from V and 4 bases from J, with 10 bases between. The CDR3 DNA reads TGTGCCATCAGTGAGTTGACAGGAGCCACTGAAGCTTTCTTT. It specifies CAISELTGATEAFF.

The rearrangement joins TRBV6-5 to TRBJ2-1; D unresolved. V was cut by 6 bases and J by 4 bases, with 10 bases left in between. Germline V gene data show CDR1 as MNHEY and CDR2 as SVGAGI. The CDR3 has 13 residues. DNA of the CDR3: TGTGCCAGCAGATCCGACGGTTACAATGAGCAGTTCTTC. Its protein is CASRSDGYNEQFF.

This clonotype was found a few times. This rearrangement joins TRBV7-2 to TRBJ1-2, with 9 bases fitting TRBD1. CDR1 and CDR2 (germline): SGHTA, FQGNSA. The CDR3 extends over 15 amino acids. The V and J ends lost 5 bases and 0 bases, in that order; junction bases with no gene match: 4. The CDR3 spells CASSVWTGANYGYTF. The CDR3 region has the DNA TGTGCCAGCAGCGTCTGGACAGGGGCTAACTATGGCTACACCTTC.

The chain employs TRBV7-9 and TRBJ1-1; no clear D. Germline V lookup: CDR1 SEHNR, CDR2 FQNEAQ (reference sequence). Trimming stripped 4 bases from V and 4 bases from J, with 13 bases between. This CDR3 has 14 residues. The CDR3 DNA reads TGTGCCAGCAGCTCCCGGGAGGGTGTCACTGAAGCTTTCTTT. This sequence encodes CASSSREGVTEAFF.

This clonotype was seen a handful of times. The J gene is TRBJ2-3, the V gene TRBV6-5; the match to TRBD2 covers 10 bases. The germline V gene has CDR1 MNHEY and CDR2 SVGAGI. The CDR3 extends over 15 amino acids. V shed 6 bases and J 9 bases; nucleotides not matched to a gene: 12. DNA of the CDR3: TGTGCCAGCAGCCTGAGCGGGGGGGCCTGGCGGACGCAGTATTTT. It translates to CASSLSGGAWRTQYF.

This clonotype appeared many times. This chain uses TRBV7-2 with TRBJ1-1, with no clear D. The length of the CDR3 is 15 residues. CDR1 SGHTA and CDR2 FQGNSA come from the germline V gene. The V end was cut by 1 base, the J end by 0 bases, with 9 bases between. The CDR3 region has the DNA TGTGCCAGCAGCTTAGACCCGGTAATGAACACTGAAGCTTTCTTT. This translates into CASSLDPVMNTEAFF.

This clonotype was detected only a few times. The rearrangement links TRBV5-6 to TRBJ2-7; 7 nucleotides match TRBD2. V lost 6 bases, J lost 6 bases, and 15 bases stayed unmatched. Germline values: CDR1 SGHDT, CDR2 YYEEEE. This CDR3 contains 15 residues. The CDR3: CASTSLGGSSLEQYF. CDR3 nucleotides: TGTGCCAGCACCTCCTTGGGGGGGTCCTCGCTCGAGCAGTACTTC.

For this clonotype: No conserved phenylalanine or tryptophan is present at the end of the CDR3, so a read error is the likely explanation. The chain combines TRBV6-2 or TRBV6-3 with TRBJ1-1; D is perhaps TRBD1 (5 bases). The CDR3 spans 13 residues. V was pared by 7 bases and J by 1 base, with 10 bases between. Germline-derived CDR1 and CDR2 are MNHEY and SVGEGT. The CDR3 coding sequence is TGTGCCAGCATGCGGGACGGGAACACTGAAGCTTTCTCT. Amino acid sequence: CASMRDGNTEAFS.

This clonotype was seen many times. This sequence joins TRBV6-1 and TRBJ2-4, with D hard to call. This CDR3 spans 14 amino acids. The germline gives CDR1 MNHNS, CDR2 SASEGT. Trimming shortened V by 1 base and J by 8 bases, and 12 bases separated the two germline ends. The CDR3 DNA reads TGTGCCAGCAGTGAAGTGTGGGATCCGCACATTCAGTACTTC. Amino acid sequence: CASSEVWDPHIQYF.

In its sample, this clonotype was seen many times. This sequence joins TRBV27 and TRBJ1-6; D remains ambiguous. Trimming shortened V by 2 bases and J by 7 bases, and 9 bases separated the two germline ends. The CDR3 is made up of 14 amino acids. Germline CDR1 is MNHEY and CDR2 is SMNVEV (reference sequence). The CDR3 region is CASSLLGGNSPLHF. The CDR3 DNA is TGTGCCAGCAGTTTACTGGGCGGCAATTCACCCCTCCACTTT.

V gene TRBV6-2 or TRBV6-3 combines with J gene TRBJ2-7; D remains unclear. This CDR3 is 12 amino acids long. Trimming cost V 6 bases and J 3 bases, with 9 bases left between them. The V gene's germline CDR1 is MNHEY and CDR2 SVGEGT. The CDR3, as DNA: TGTGCCAGCAGCCCGCCCCACTACGAGCAGTACGTC. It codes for CASSPPHYEQYV.

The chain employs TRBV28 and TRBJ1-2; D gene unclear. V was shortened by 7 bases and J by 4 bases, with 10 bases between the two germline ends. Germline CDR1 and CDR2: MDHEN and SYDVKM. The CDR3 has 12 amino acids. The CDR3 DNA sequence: TGTGCCAGCACCTCGGGAAGCTATGGCTACACCTTC. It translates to CASTSGSYGYTF.

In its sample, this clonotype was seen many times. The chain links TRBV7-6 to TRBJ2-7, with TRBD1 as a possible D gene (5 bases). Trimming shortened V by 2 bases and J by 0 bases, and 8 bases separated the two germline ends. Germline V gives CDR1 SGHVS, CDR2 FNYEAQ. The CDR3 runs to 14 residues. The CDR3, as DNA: TGTGCCAGCAGCTTACAGACAGCCTCCTACGAGCAGTACTTC. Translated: CASSLQTASYEQYF.

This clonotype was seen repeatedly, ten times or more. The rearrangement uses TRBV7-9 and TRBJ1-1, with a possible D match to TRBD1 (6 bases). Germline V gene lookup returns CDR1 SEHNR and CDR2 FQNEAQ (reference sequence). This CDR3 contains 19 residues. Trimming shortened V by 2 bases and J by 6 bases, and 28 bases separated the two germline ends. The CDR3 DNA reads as TGTGCCAGCAGCTTAAGAGGGGGAGGGGCGACCGGGATGATGTCTGAAGCTTTCTTT. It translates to CASSLRGGGATGMMSEAFF.

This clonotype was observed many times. DNA for the CDR3: TGTGCCAGCACACCGGGGAGGGTAGGCAATCAGCCCCAGCATTTT. Its translation is CASTPGRVGNQPQHF. The chain uses TRBV12-3 or TRBV12-4 and TRBJ1-5; D gene uncertain. The CDR3 covers 15 residues. The ends were cut back, 7 bases at V and 2 bases at J, with 15 bases in the middle.